The following is a TCR beta chain sequence with its context. This CDR3 is 15 amino acids long. Germline V gene data show CDR1 as SEHNR and CDR2 as FQNEAQ (reference sequence). V shed 5 bases, J shed 4 bases, and the junction held 7 bases outside the gene matches. This specimen comes from a study of cytomegalovirus exposure and HLA in healthy donors. PCR involved 60 Vbeta and 13 Jbeta primers. TCRdb keeps only in-frame clones here, not all; method: immunoSEQ multiplex PCR. The table lists approximately 150,000 clones, about 84% of them singletons. Material: PBMCs. The rearrangement joins TRBV7-9 to TRBJ1-4, with 7 nucleotides matching TRBD1. This TCR came from a young man in good health and CMV-seronegative. In nucleotides, the CDR3 is TGTGCCAGCAGCCTAGGGGGGACAGTTAATGAAAAACTGTTTTTT. Its protein is CASSLGGTVNEKLFF.